This T cell receptor beta chain originates from a study of technical replicates of blood from a few donors. This CDR3 spans 14 amino acids. The germline gives CDR1 GTSNPN, CDR2 SVGIG (reference sequence). J gave up 6 bases and V 2 bases, and 7 bases lay outside the gene matches. Profiling relied on immunoSEQ multiplex PCR, and the TCRdb table lists in-frame clones only, not all of them. This sample has about 70,000 clones; less than 99% occur once, and the top ten carry around 0.2%. The material sequenced was T cells isolated from PBMCs. The TCR originated in a human donor in good health. The chain carries TRBV30 and TRBJ2-4, with 7 nucleotides matching TRBD1. The CDR3 coding sequence is TGTGCCTGGAGTCCGACAGGGTTGGGAAACATTCAGTACTTC. Its translation is CAWSPTGLGNIQYF. The variable domain in full, completed from reference TRBV30 and TRBJ2-4, reads SQTIHQWPATLVQPVGSPLSLECTVEGTSNPNLYWYRQAAGRGLQLLFYSVGIGQISSEVPQNLSASRPQDRQFILSSKKLLLSDSGFYLCAWSPTGLGNIQYFGAGTRLSVL.